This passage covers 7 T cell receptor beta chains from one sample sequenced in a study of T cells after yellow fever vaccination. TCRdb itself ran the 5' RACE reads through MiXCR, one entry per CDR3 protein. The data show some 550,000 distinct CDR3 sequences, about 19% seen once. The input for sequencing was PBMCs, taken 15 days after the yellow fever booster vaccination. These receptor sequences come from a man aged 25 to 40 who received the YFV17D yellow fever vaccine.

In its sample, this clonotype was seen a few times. DNA of the CDR3: TGTGCCACCAGCAGGGTTGAAGAAAAACTGTTTTTT. Translating gives CATSRVEEKLFF. J is TRBJ1-4 and V is TRBV15, with D uncertain. Trimming cost V 3 bases and J 8 bases, with 7 bases left between them. Germline V gene sequence: CDR1 LNHNV, CDR2 YYDKDF (reference sequence). The CDR3 is 12 amino acids.

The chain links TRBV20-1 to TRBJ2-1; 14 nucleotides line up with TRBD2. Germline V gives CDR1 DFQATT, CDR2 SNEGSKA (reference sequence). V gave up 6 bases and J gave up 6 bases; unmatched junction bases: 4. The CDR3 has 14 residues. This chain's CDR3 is CSAKTSGRANEQFF. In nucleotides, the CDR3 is TGCAGTGCCAAGACTAGCGGGAGGGCCAATGAGCAGTTCTTC.

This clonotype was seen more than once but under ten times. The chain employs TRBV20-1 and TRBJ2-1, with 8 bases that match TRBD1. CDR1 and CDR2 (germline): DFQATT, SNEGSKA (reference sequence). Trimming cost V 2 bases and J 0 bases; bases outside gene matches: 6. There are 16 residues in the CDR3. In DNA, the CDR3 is TGCAGTGCTAGACCCCCACAGGGGGACTCCTACAATGAGCAGTTCTTC. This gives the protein CSARPPQGDSYNEQFF.

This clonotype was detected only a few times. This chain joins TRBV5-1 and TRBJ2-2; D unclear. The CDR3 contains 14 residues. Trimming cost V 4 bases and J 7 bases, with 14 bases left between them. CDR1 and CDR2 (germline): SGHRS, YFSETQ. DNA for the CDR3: TGCGCCAGCAGCGACCCCACTTTCGGCGGGGAGCTGTTTTTT. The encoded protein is CASSDPTFGGELFF.

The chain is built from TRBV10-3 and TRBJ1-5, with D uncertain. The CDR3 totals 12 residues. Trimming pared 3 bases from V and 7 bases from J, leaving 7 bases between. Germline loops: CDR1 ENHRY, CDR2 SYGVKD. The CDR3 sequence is CAISERAQPQHF. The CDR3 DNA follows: TGTGCCATCAGTGAAAGGGCCCAGCCCCAGCATTTT.

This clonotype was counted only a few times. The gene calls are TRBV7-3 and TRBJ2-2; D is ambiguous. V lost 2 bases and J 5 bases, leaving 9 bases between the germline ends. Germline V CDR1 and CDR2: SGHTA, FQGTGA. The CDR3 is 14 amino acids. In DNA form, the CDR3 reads TGTGCCAGCAGCTTATCTTGGAGTACCGGGGAGCTGTTTTTT. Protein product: CASSLSWSTGELFF.

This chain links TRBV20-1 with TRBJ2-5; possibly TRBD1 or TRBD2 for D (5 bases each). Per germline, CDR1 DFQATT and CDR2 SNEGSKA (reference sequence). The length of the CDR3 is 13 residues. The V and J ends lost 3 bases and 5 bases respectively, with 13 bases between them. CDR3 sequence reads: CSARRGTGETQYF. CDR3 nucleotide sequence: TGCAGTGCTAGGAGGGGTACTGGGGAGACCCAGTACTTC.